The sequence of this T cell receptor (beta chain) was determined in a study of blood T cell repertoires in COVID-19. The CDR3 consists of 13 residues. V lost 0 bases and J 3 bases, leaving 5 bases between the germline ends. Germline V gene lookup returns CDR1 SNHLY and CDR2 FYNNEI. Original data processing: For nucleated cells, counts were estimated from reference gene primer amplification. Clones were read by immunoSEQ multiplex PCR, and TCRdb kept only the in-frame ones, dropping some. The DNA gave D and trimming, while V, J and clone size come from that table. The sample yields over 200,000 clones, around 80% seen once.

J is TRBJ1-2 and V is TRBV2; D gene ambiguous. The sequencing sample was made of PBMCs or T cells enriched from blood (not recorded which). This receptor was obtained from a man aged 60-69 years who had recovered from COVID-19. For the CDR3, the DNA is TGTGCCAGCAGTGAAGCGGAGGACTATGGCTACACCTTC. As protein: CASSEAEDYGYTF.